This T cell receptor (beta chain) was recovered during a study of OX40 agonist ivuxolimab in advanced cancers. The sample holds a few counts of this clone. Its antigen is undetermined. Patients had blood sampled at baseline and again on cycle 4 day 1 and cycle 7 day 1. Sequencing was performed with immunoSEQ multiplex PCR; in TCRdb, only in-frame clones are kept and a portion is missing. Of tens of thousands of clones in the sample, 75% to 95% are singletons; the top ten hold around 15%. Study-wide results and limits: CD8+ T cells averaged more expanded clones than CD4+.

This specimen consisted of CD4+ or CD8+ T cells sorted from blood, obtained in a trial of the OX40 agonist ivuxolimab. The sequence was obtained from an adult with an advanced solid tumor such as melanoma, head and neck, liver or kidney cancer.

Here the CDR3 reads CATLAGGGKGEQFF. For the CDR3, the DNA is TGTGCCACCTTGGCGGGAGGGGGTAAGGGTGAGCAGTTCTTC. The chain carries TRBV7-9 and TRBJ2-1, with TRBD2 matching 9 bases. V lost 10 bases, J lost 9 bases, and 13 bases stayed unmatched. The CDR3 is 14 residues long. CDR1 is SEHNR, CDR2 FQNEAQ, per germline (reference sequence).